Below, 7 T cell receptor beta chains from the same sample are listed, as sequenced in a study of control samples from healthy donors and cancer patients (dated by TCRdb to the early 2020s). Libraries were built with the immunoSEQ multiplex PCR assay. The table comes from immuneACCESS by way of TCRdb, which keeps in-frame sequences with V and J called. Part of the clones is missing from these tables; in studies checked, under half for an unresolved V gene and the rest for unknown reasons. In this sample the table shows 170,000 or so clones, 85% to 95% of which occur a single time. The biggest ten clones account for around 1.3% of the sample. Sequencing was performed on blood. The receptors shown here come from a woman between 18 and 29 years old in good health.

V and J are TRBV12-5 and TRBJ2-3; TRBD2 agrees at 10 bases. J gave up 2 bases and V 1 base, and 18 bases lay outside the gene matches. This CDR3 is built from 21 residues. From germline, CDR1 is LGHNT and CDR2 FRNRAP. The CDR3 loop reads CASGLDDNRLEREGITDTQYF. CDR3 nucleotide sequence: TGTGCTAGTGGTTTGGACGACAACCGCTTGGAGCGGGAGGGCATCACAGATACGCAGTATTTT.

The chain recombines TRBV10-1 with TRBJ1-2, with D perhaps TRBD1 (5 bases). The germline V gene has CDR1 WNHNN and CDR2 SYGVQD (reference sequence). V lost 0 bases and J lost 5, with 7 bases in between. The length of the CDR3 is 13 residues. CDR3: CASSESGLYGYTF. Written as DNA, the CDR3 is TGCGCCAGCAGTGAGTCGGGACTTTATGGCTACACCTTC.

Comments on this clone: The same CDR3 is also encoded by other DNA sequences in this sample. The V call is TRBV7-9, the J call TRBJ2-7; 8 nucleotides agree with TRBD1. Unmatched junction bases numbered 8, after V lost 4 bases and J lost 6 bases. In germline, CDR1 is SEHNR, CDR2 FQNEAQ (reference sequence). This CDR3 contains 14 residues. DNA of the CDR3: TGTGCCAGCAGCTCTGGCCAGGGGGCGGGCGAGCAGTACTTC. Residues: CASSSGQGAGEQYF.

This rearrangement joins TRBV18 to TRBJ2-7; 10 bases agree with TRBD2. The V gene end was trimmed by 6 bases and the J gene end by 3 bases; junction bases not matched to a gene: 5. Germline assignment: CDR1 KGHSH and CDR2 LQKENI. The CDR3 extends over 14 amino acids. Here the CDR3 reads CASSLTSGIYEQYF. The CDR3 DNA sequence: TGTGCCAGCTCCCTAACTAGCGGGATCTACGAGCAGTACTTC. Full variable domain (missing parts from reference TRBV18 and TRBJ2-7): NAGVMQNPRHLVRRRGQEARLRCSPMKGHSHVYWYRQLPEEGLKFMVYLQKENIIDESGMPKERFSAEFPKEGPSILRIQQVVRGDSAAYFCASSLTSGIYEQYFGPGTRLTVT.

The chain links TRBV7-6 to TRBJ2-3; TRBD1 agrees at 9 bases. The V gene's germline CDR1 is SGHVS and CDR2 FNYEAQ. There are 15 residues in the CDR3. V was pared by 6 bases and J by 2 bases, with 6 bases of the junction left unmatched. The CDR3 spells CASSRGQGITDTQYF. The CDR3, as DNA: TGTGCCAGCAGTCGTGGACAGGGGATCACAGATACGCAGTATTTT.

The genes are TRBV18 and TRBJ1-2; 7 bases are a match to TRBD1. CDR3 length equals 16 residues. The junction had 9 bases not matched to a gene; V was cut back by 1 base and J by 4 bases. Germline CDR1 reads KGHSH; CDR2 reads LQKENI. In nucleotides, the CDR3 is TGTGCCAGCTCACCACTCGTCACAGGGGACTTCTATGGCTACACCTTC. Amino acid sequence: CASSPLVTGDFYGYTF.

Comment on this clone: The identical CDR3 is also encoded by other nucleotide sequences in the sample. The chain recombines TRBV11-2 with TRBJ1-1, with unresolved D. This CDR3 contains 12 residues. With 1 base removed from V and 5 bases from J, the gap between germline ends came to 5 bases. Germline V gene data show CDR1 as SGHAT and CDR2 as FQNNGV. CDR3 bases: TGTGCCAGCAGCTTAGTCCGGACTGAAGCTTTCTTT. Protein: CASSLVRTEAFF.